This T cell receptor (beta chain) was captured by sequencing in a study of shared clonotypes between healthy human individuals. This CDR3 comprises 13 residues. V dropped 7 bases and J dropped 7 bases, with 17 bases sitting between them. Germline CDR1 and CDR2: MNHNY and SVGAGI (reference sequence). Sequencing was at deep level. Some clones are missing from TCRdb's copy, which holds only in-frame ones; the method was immunoSEQ multiplex PCR. The table has roughly 500,000 clones, approximately 85% seen once; the top ten hold roughly 13%. This TCR derives from a woman between 40 and 50 years old in good health. Some clones in this sample may be carry-over from other donors' samples. The chain is built from TRBV6-6 and TRBJ2-7; maybe TRBD2 (5 bases). Sequencing was done on a sample of PBMCs. This chain's CDR3 is CASKWRSLGEQYF. CDR3 in DNA: TGTGCCAGCAAATGGAGGAGCCTTGGAGAGCAGTACTTC.